The 21 T cell receptor beta chains in this list originate from one sample, sequenced in a study of OX40 agonist ivuxolimab in advanced cancers. Using immunoSEQ multiplex PCR, the repertoire was profiled, and TCRdb retains in-frame clones only, with some absent. This table has approximately 47,000 clones, about 81% appearing once. Material: CD4+ or CD8+ T cells sorted from blood, obtained in a trial of the OX40 agonist ivuxolimab. Every receptor here comes from an adult with an advanced solid tumor such as melanoma, head and neck, liver or kidney cancer.

The CDR3, as DNA: TGTGCCAGCAGCCCGACAGAGGTAGAAGGAGATCAGCCCCAGCATTTT. It codes for CASSPTEVEGDQPQHF. V usage is TRBV21-1 and J usage is TRBJ1-5; the DNA was not compared with TRBD1, the D call given in the table. TRBV21-1 is described as a pseudogene. CDR3 length equals 16 residues.

V and J are TRBV10-3 and TRBJ2-3, with 10 bases aligning to TRBD2. V lost 6 bases and J lost 4; bases outside the gene matches: 10. The CDR3 length is 16 residues. Germline assignment: CDR1 ENHRY and CDR2 SYGVKD. CDR3 region: CAIRDYSSGRADTQYF. For the CDR3, the DNA is TGTGCCATCAGAGACTACTCTAGCGGGAGAGCAGATACGCAGTATTTT.

The sample holds one count of this clone. The CDR3 DNA reads as TGTGCCAGCAGGGAGGACACTGAAGCTTTCTTT. Residues: CASREDTEAFF. The chain uses TRBV6-5 and TRBJ1-1, with D unclear. This CDR3 has 11 residues. V lost 6 bases, J lost 3 bases, and 5 bases lay in between. The germline V gene has CDR1 MNHEY and CDR2 SVGAGI.

V and J are TRBV14 and TRBJ2-7; weak D call: TRBD2 (6 bases). Germline-derived CDR1 and CDR2 are SGHDN and FVKESK. V shed 2 bases and J shed 9 bases, with 17 bases lying between them. The CDR3 length is 14 residues. The CDR3 is CASSQLTRPRGQYF. The CDR3 region has the DNA TGTGCCAGCAGCCAACTGACTAGGCCGCGGGGGCAGTACTTC.

The chain employs TRBV10-3 and TRBJ1-3; TRBD1 aligns across 11 bases. The V segment lost 3 bases and the J segment 3 bases; nucleotides outside the gene matches: 4. Germline loops: CDR1 ENHRY, CDR2 SYGVKD. The CDR3 is 16 residues long. CDR3 sequence reads: CAISEGQGAFGNTIYF. The CDR3, as DNA: TGTGCCATCAGTGAAGGACAGGGGGCATTTGGAAACACCATATATTTT.

In its sample, this clone was seen a few times. The chain recombines TRBV7-9 with TRBJ2-7, with TRBD1 matching 8 bases. V lost 1 base and J lost 2; bases outside the gene matches: 4. The CDR3 covers 15 residues. Germline V gives CDR1 SEHNR, CDR2 FQNEAQ (reference sequence). The CDR3 loop is CASSLGGTGAYEQYF. In DNA, the CDR3 is TGTGCCAGCAGCTTAGGAGGGACAGGAGCCTACGAGCAGTACTTC.

The chain employs TRBV9 and TRBJ1-5; unclear D gene. CDR1 is SGDLS, CDR2 YYNGEE, per germline. This CDR3 spans 13 amino acids. Trimming took off 1 base at V and 4 bases at J, with 6 bases between the two ends. The CDR3 DNA reads as TGTGCCAGCAGCGTACGAAAGAATCAGCCCCAGCATTTT. As protein: CASSVRKNQPQHF.

The chain employs TRBV18 and TRBJ1-2; TRBD1 matches 7 bases. J was trimmed by 4 bases and V by 3 bases; bases with no gene match: 5. The CDR3 is 14 amino acids. CDR1 is KGHSH and CDR2 is LQKENI in the germline V gene. For the CDR3, the DNA is TGTGCCAGCTCACCGGGACAGAATATCTATGGCTACACCTTC. This encodes CASSPGQNIYGYTF. The entire variable domain, with the rest obtained from reference TRBV18 and TRBJ1-2, is as follows: NAGVMQNPRHLVRRRGQEARLRCSPMKGHSHVYWYRQLPEEGLKFMVYLQKENIIDESGMPKERFSAEFPKEGPSILRIQQVVRGDSAAYFCASSPGQNIYGYTFGSGTRLTVV.

The genes are TRBV4-3 and TRBJ2-2; no clear D. V dropped 0 bases and J dropped 4 bases, with 12 bases sitting between them. The CDR3 is 16 amino acids. CDR1 is LGHNA, CDR2 YSLEER, per germline. The CDR3 DNA follows: TGCGCCAGCAGCCAAGATTCGAGCGAATCCACCGGGGAGCTGTTTTTT. It is translated as CASSQDSSESTGELFF.

The chain is built from TRBV11-2 and TRBJ1-1, with 8 nucleotides matching TRBD1. This CDR3 region has 14 residues. Germline loops: CDR1 SGHAT, CDR2 FQNNGV. V lost 2 bases and J lost 5; bases outside the gene matches: 4. DNA of the CDR3: TGTGCCAGCAGCTTAACAGGGGGTGCGACTGAAGCTTTCTTT. Its protein is CASSLTGGATEAFF.

The chain employs TRBV6-5 and TRBJ2-7; tentatively, D is TRBD1 (6 bases). Germline CDR1 reads MNHEY; CDR2 reads SVGAGI. CDR3 length: 13 amino acids. V shed 7 bases and J shed 5 bases, with 15 bases lying between them. CDR3 protein: CASTDTRGNEQYF. CDR3 bases: TGTGCCAGCACTGACACCAGGGGAAACGAGCAGTACTTC.

CDR3 residues: CASSSPLDGPGVEYF. In DNA form, the CDR3 reads TGTGCCAGCAGCTCCCCTCTCGACGGGCCTGGGGTCGAGTACTTC. J is TRBJ2-5 and V is TRBV7-9, with D unresolved. V lost 4 bases and J 12 bases, leaving 24 bases between the germline ends. The CDR3 has 15 residues. Germline V gives CDR1 SEHNR, CDR2 FQNEAQ (reference sequence).

This clone has a handful of counts. The V and J genes are TRBV5-1 and TRBJ2-7, with 7 bases lining up with TRBD2. Germline-derived CDR1 and CDR2 are SGHRS and YFSETQ. The CDR3 contains 14 residues. V lost 4 bases to trimming and J lost 6 bases; unmatched junction nucleotides: 10. The CDR3 DNA reads TGCGCCAGCAGCCCCCGGGGCAGGGAGGGCGAGCAGTACTTC. This sequence encodes CASSPRGREGEQYF. Full variable domain (rest looked up from reference TRBV5-1 and TRBJ2-7): KAGVTQTPRYLIKTRGQQVTLSCSPISGHRSVSWYQQTPGQGLQFLFEYFSETQRNKGNFPGRFSGRQFSNSRSEMNVSTLELGDSALYLCASSPRGREGEQYFGPGTRLTVT.

This clone showed up just a few times. The rearrangement joins TRBV4-1 to TRBJ1-3; no clear D. CDR3 length: 13 residues. Per the germline V gene, CDR1 is MGHRA and CDR2 is YSYEKL. Trimming left V 4 bases short and J 4 bases short, with 8 bases between. This chain's CDR3 is CASSRLLGNTIYF. The CDR3 DNA reads as TGCGCCAGCAGCCGCCTTTTAGGAAACACCATATATTTT.

The rearrangement uses TRBV19 and TRBJ1-5; D is unresolved. The CDR3 is 15 residues long. Germline V lookup: CDR1 LNHDA, CDR2 SQIVND (reference sequence). V lost 5 bases, J lost 5 bases, and 16 bases lay in between. The DNA for the CDR3 is TGTGCCAGTAGTGCGGCAGCCCCCCTCCATCAGCCCCAGCATTTT. Protein sequence: CASSAAAPLHQPQHF.

This rearrangement joins TRBV9 to TRBJ2-7; D ambiguous. Trimming removed 2 bases from V and 5 bases from J, with 14 bases in between. Germline V gene sequence: CDR1 SGDLS, CDR2 YYNGEE. The CDR3 sequence is 14 residues long. The CDR3 region has the DNA TGTGCCAGCAGCGTCAGGTGGGAAACTAACGAGCAGTACTTC. It translates to CASSVRWETNEQYF.

The sample holds a few counts of this clone. This chain links TRBV7-2 with TRBJ2-1, with TRBD2 matching over 8 bases. J was trimmed by 6 bases and V by 5 bases; bases with no gene match: 6. The CDR3 is 14 residues long. CDR1 is SGHTA, CDR2 FQGNSA, per germline. The CDR3 coding sequence is TGTGCCAGCAGCCCCCCTAGCGGGTTCAATGAGCAGTTCTTC. Protein: CASSPPSGFNEQFF.

V usage is TRBV18 and J usage is TRBJ1-1; possible D gene TRBD1, 5 bases. Trimming cost V 3 bases and J 1 base, with 12 bases left between them. Germline assignment: CDR1 KGHSH and CDR2 LQKENI. The length of the CDR3 is 15 residues. Here the CDR3 reads CASSPPKGANTEAFF. The CDR3 DNA follows: TGTGCCAGCTCACCTCCGAAAGGGGCGAACACTGAAGCTTTCTTT.

CDR3 coding DNA: TGTGCCAGCAGTCTGACAGGGAGGTATGGCTACACCTTC. It is translated as CASSLTGRYGYTF. The rearrangement links TRBV2 to TRBJ1-2; 7 nucleotides agree with TRBD1. The V gene's germline CDR1 is SNHLY and CDR2 FYNNEI. The trim removed 5 bases at V and 5 bases at J, leaving 5 bases unmatched. The CDR3 loop spans 13 amino acids. Full variable domain (rest looked up from reference TRBV2 and TRBJ1-2): EPEVTQTPSHQVTQMGQEVILRCVPISNHLYFYWYRQILGQKVEFLVSFYNNEISEKSEIFDDQFSVERPDGSNFTLKIRSTKLEDSAMYFCASSLTGRYGYTFGSGTRLTVV.

This chain joins TRBV30 and TRBJ2-2; TRBD1 aligns across 8 bases. The CDR3 spans 12 residues. Germline V lookup: CDR1 GTSNPN, CDR2 SVGIG (reference sequence). Germline trimming cut 5 bases from V and 6 bases from J; bases unmatched to any gene: 2. CDR3 sequence (DNA): TGTGCCTGGCGGACAGGGTCCGGGGAGCTGTTTTTT. Amino acid sequence: CAWRTGSGELFF.

The chain carries TRBV10-3 and TRBJ2-5, with D perhaps TRBD1 (5 bases). The germline V gene has CDR1 ENHRY and CDR2 SYGVKD. V was trimmed by 2 bases and J by 1 base, leaving 8 bases between them. CDR3 length: 14 residues. CDR3 sequence: CAISEQGTQETQYF. The CDR3 coding sequence is TGTGCCATCAGTGAGCAGGGAACCCAAGAGACCCAGTACTTC.